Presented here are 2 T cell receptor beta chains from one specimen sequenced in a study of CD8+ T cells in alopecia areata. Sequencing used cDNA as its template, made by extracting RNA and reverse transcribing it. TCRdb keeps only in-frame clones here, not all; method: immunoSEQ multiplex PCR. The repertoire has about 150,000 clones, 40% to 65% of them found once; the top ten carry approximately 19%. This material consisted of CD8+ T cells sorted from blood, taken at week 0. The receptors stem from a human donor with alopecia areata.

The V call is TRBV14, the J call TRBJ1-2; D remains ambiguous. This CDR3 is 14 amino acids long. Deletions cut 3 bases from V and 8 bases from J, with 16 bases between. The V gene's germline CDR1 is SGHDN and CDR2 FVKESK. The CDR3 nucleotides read TGTGCCAGCAGCCATCGAGAGGCGTTCGCCGGCTACACCTTC. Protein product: CASSHREAFAGYTF.

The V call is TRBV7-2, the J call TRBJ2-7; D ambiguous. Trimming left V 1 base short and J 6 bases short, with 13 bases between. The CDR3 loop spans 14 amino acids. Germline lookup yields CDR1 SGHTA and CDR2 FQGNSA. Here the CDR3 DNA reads TGTGCCAGCAGCTTAGTGGGTACAGCGAGCGAGCAGTACTTC. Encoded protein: CASSLVGTASEQYF.